This TCR beta chain emerged from a study of T cell changes during pregnancy in multiple sclerosis. Only in-frame clones appear in the TCRdb table, and some are missing; sequencing was by immunoSEQ multiplex PCR. The repertoire has tens of thousands of clones, about 93% of them found once; the top ten carry about 2.6%. The CDR3 is 11 residues long. Trimming stripped 3 bases from V and 8 bases from J, with 8 bases between. Per germline, CDR1 DFQATT and CDR2 SNEGSKA (reference sequence). The table lists this clone with a few counts. This clonotype was sampled from a female donor with multiple sclerosis, enrolled in a pregnancy study. This chain links TRBV20-1 with TRBJ2-1; D is ambiguous. The material sequenced was CD8+ T cells from peripheral blood mononuclear cells, taken in the third trimester of pregnancy. Here the CDR3 reads CSASPSDEQFF. CDR3 nucleotide sequence: TGCAGTGCTAGCCCCTCCGATGAGCAGTTCTTC.